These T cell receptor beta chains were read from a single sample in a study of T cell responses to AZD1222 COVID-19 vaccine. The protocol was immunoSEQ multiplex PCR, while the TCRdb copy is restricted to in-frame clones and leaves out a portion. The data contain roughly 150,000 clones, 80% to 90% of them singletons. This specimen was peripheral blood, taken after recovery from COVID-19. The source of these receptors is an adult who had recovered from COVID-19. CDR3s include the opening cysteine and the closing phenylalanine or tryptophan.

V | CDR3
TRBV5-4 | CASSWSMYQETQYF
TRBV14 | CASSSDGQTYNEQFF
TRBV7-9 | CASSPPGTTTDTQYF
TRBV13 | CAIYRGGGNTEAFF
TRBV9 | CASSVTGGEQYF
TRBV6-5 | CASSPPPAGNTIYF
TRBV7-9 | CASSLGGDRINSPLHF
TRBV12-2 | CASRFGTNYGYTF
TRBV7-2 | CASSLQSTYGYTF
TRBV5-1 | CASSSQSTGTDTQYF
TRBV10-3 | CAISAGRGQGETQYF
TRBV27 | CASSLRDGTDTQYF
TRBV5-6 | CASSLGPAGNTIYF
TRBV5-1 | CASSQPGRNEKLFF
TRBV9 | CASSVETFLTSTDTQYF
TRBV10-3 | CAIRTGLMGKTSYEQYF
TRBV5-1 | CASSLEDTQYF
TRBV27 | CASRLGAAASTEAFF
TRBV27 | CASRVRGGWGRGYTF
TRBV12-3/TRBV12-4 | CASRLDNEQFF
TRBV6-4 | CASRDHRAGTGELFF
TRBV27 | CASNRQGTDTQYF
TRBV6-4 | CASSSSGTQGETFF
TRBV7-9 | CASSLGRIGAFF
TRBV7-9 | CASSQGTSGEDTQYF
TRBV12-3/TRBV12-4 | CASSFEYQGYTF
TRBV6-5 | CASSYGDRDHGYTF
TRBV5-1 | CASSFRGGTEAFF
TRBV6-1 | CASSDAGRTYGYTF
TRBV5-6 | CASSVTGSEAFF
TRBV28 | CASSLWTGGAYEQYF
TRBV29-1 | CSGLQGTNVLTF
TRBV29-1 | CSVGGTGGTEAFF
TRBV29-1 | CSVARPTSGRMNTQYF
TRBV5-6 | CASSLVGGIGYGYTF
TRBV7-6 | CASSLRPSGGAVGETQYF
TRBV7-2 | CASSPERGAFNEQFF
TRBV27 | CASSLTGWGNTIYF
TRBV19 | CASSMEGIGQFF
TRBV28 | CASRPGPREGSKQYF
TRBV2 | CARTLLDGSHEQYF
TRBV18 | CASSHQGAAKNIQYF
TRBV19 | CASRPMGQVDYGYTF
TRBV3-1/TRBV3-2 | CASSQSLAGGPEQYF
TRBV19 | CASSISSSTDTQYF